The T cell receptor beta chain described here comes from a study of T cells after yellow fever vaccination. Looking at the study overall: With SMART-Seq v4 Ultra Low Input, the fractions containing low cell numbers were prepared. Study-level findings and limits: Peaking faster, on day 5 versus 15, the secondary response was nonetheless weaker. CD4 and CD8 compartments shared a small share of clonotypes.

Worth noting for this clonotype: Its antigen is currently unknown.

There are 14 residues in the CDR3. CDR1 is DFQATT, CDR2 SNEGSKA, per germline (reference sequence). V was cut by 5 bases and J by 8 bases, with 18 bases left in between. A universal primer site and UMIs were added as TCR cDNA was made by 5'RACE template switching. TCRdb reanalysed the 5' RACE reads using MiXCR and keeps one entry per CDR3 protein. The repertoire holds about 400,000 distinct CDR3 sequences, with about 6% as singletons. This clonotype originated in a man aged 25-40 years who received the YFV17D yellow fever vaccine. Material: PBMCs, obtained 5 days after the yellow fever booster vaccination. This chain connects TRBV20-1 to TRBJ1-4, with D possibly being TRBD1 (5 bases). The CDR3: CSAAGGTGREKLFF. The CDR3 DNA is TGCAGTGCTGCTGGGGGGACGGGACGGGAAAAACTGTTTTTT.